These 20 T cell receptor beta chains were sequenced from one sample in a study of neurological immune-mediated disorders. MiXCR, run by TCRdb on the 5' RACE reads, gives a single entry per CDR3 protein. This table holds about 48,000 distinct CDR3 sequences, roughly 2% found once. Specimen: PBMCs. The receptor source for this set is a woman aged 40 to 50 with multiple sclerosis.

This clonotype was observed at least ten times. The CDR3 spells CSARLPLMNTEAFF. The CDR3 DNA reads TGCAGTGCCAGGTTACCCCTGATGAACACTGAAGCTTTCTTT. The rearrangement links TRBV20-1 to TRBJ1-1, with D hard to call. The CDR3 extends over 14 amino acids. V was pared by 6 bases and J by 0 bases, with 14 bases between. CDR1 and CDR2 (germline): DFQATT, SNEGSKA (reference sequence).

In this sample, this clonotype turned up many times. The chain uses TRBV29-1 and TRBJ2-3; the match to TRBD1 covers 9 bases. CDR1 and CDR2 from the germline V gene are SQVTM and ANQGSEA. The CDR3 spans 15 residues. Trimming took 6 bases from V and 0 from J; bases not matched to a gene: 7. The CDR3 DNA follows: TGCAGCGTCGCCACCGGACAGGGGAGCACAGATACGCAGTATTTT. Translation: CSVATGQGSTDTQYF.

This clonotype was observed at least ten times. This chain uses TRBV4-1 with TRBJ1-1; TRBD1 matches at 8 bases. CDR3 length: 15 amino acids. The germline V gene has CDR1 MGHRA and CDR2 YSYEKL. V gave up 3 bases and J gave up 5 bases; unmatched junction bases: 8. CDR3 loop: CASSHAQGVGTEAFF. CDR3 in DNA: TGCGCCAGCAGCCACGCACAGGGGGTAGGGACTGAAGCTTTCTTT.

This clonotype was counted at least ten times. The rearrangement joins TRBV5-1 to TRBJ2-1; 12 bases map to TRBD2. The germline gives CDR1 SGHRS, CDR2 YFSETQ. Trimming cost V 7 bases and J 6 bases; bases outside gene matches: 11. The CDR3 has 16 residues. CDR3 region: CASGANAGLAGNEQFF. The CDR3 DNA reads as TGCGCCAGCGGAGCAAATGCGGGACTAGCGGGCAATGAGCAGTTCTTC.

This clonotype was detected ten times or more. This chain connects TRBV24-1 to TRBJ1-1; no firm D call. The V end lost 4 bases, the J end lost 0 bases, and 8 bases lay between the germline ends. Germline assignment: CDR1 KGHDR and CDR2 SFDVKD. This CDR3 spans 14 amino acids. For the CDR3, the DNA is TGTGCCACCAGTGAGGACGGTTTGAACACTGAAGCTTTCTTT. The encoded protein is CATSEDGLNTEAFF.

In its sample, this clonotype was seen many times. The chain couples TRBV10-3 to TRBJ2-1, with D possibly being TRBD1 or TRBD2 (5 bases each). V lost 6 bases, J lost 4 bases, and 10 bases lay in between. The CDR3 length is 13 residues. CDR1 and CDR2 (germline): ENHRY, SYGVKD. In DNA, the CDR3 is TGTGCCATCAGACAGGACTCATACAATGAGCAGTTCTTC. Its translation: CAIRQDSYNEQFF.

This clonotype was seen many times. The CDR3 DNA reads as TGCAGTGCTTCTGATCTCGACAGGGGAAATGAGCAGTTCTTC. It encodes CSASDLDRGNEQFF. The chain joins TRBV20-1 to TRBJ2-1, with 8 bases aligning to TRBD1. Trimming cost V 5 bases and J 7 bases; bases outside gene matches: 10. This CDR3 has 14 amino acids. In germline, CDR1 is DFQATT, CDR2 SNEGSKA (reference sequence).

In its sample, this clonotype was seen many times. This rearrangement joins TRBV7-8 to TRBJ2-3; the D call may be TRBD1 or TRBD2 (6 bases each). Trimming left V 5 bases short and J 3 bases short, with 15 bases between. This CDR3 contains 15 residues. Germline assignment: CDR1 SGHVS and CDR2 FQNEAQ. The CDR3 sequence: CASSQGGPGTDTQYF. The DNA for the CDR3 is TGTGCCAGCAGCCAAGGGGGGCCGGGGACAGATACGCAGTATTTT. Together with reference TRBV7-8 and TRBJ2-3, the CDR3 gives the full variable domain: GAGVSQSPRYKVAKRGQDVALRCDPISGHVSLFWYQQALGQGPEFLTYFQNEAQLDKSGLPSDRFFAERPEGSVSTLKIQRTQQEDSAVYLCASSQGGPGTDTQYFGPGTRLTVL.

This clonotype has a count of ten or more. Here the CDR3 DNA reads TGTGCCAGCAGTTTTATCCGTGGACAACACTATGGCTACACCTTC. Amino acid sequence: CASSFIRGQHYGYTF. The chain has TRBV12-3 or TRBV12-4 and TRBJ1-2; maybe TRBD1 (5 bases). With 3 bases removed from V and 3 bases from J, the gap between germline ends came to 14 bases. This CDR3 has 15 amino acids.

This clonotype was seen ten or more times. The chain uses TRBV20-1 and TRBJ2-1, with D unclear. The germline gives CDR1 DFQATT, CDR2 SNEGSKA (reference sequence). V lost 2 bases and J 5 bases, leaving 10 bases between the germline ends. CDR3 length equals 13 residues. As DNA, the CDR3 is TGCAGTGCTAGACGGACGGGCCACAATGAGCAGTTCTTC. Residues: CSARRTGHNEQFF.

This clonotype appeared many times. The gene calls are TRBV5-1 and TRBJ1-5; TRBD1 matches 9 bases. The CDR3 spans 15 residues. The V gene's germline CDR1 is SGHRS and CDR2 YFSETQ. With 3 bases clipped from V and 7 bases from J, the junction kept 8 bases outside the gene matches. CDR3 in amino acids: CASSWTGTGLQPQHF. CDR3 nucleotides: TGCGCCAGCAGCTGGACCGGGACAGGGCTGCAGCCCCAGCATTTT.

Many counts were recorded for this clonotype. This rearrangement joins TRBV3-1 to TRBJ2-7; 8 nucleotides match TRBD1. Germline V gene data show CDR1 as LGHDT and CDR2 as YNNKEL (reference sequence). The trim removed 3 bases at V and 1 base at J, leaving 8 bases unmatched. The CDR3 has 16 amino acids. CDR3 in amino acids: CASSHGRDRRSYEQYF. DNA for the CDR3: TGTGCCAGCAGCCATGGCCGGGACAGGAGATCCTACGAGCAGTACTTC.

This clonotype has a count of ten or more. The V gene is TRBV5-1, the J gene TRBJ2-1; D unresolved. The CDR3 sequence is 15 residues long. V was clipped by 5 bases and J by 3 bases, with 15 bases between them. Germline loops: CDR1 SGHRS, CDR2 YFSETQ. The chain's CDR3 is CASRAGGSYYNEQFF. Written as DNA, the CDR3 is TGCGCCAGCAGGGCAGGTGGTAGCTACTACAATGAGCAGTTCTTC.

This clonotype was seen ten or more times. The CDR3 DNA is TGCGCCAGCAGCTCACAGGTCTCCTACGAGCAGTACTTC. The encoded protein is CASSSQVSYEQYF. This rearrangement joins TRBV5-1 to TRBJ2-7; perhaps TRBD1 as D (5 bases). This CDR3 is built from 13 residues. Trimming pared 3 bases from V and 0 bases from J, leaving 7 bases between. Germline-derived CDR1 and CDR2 are SGHRS and YFSETQ.

This clonotype was seen repeatedly, ten times or more. This chain connects TRBV6-5 to TRBJ2-6; no reliable D call. The CDR3 runs to 14 residues. The germline gives CDR1 MNHEY, CDR2 SVGAGI. The V gene lost 5 bases and the J gene lost 1 base, with 6 bases spanning the gap. CDR3 coding DNA: TGTGCCAGCAGTACTGAGTCTGGGGCCAACGTCCTGACTTTC. It codes for CASSTESGANVLTF.

This clonotype was seen many times. This chain uses TRBV5-5 with TRBJ1-6; a possible D gene is TRBD1 (5 bases). CDR1 is SGHKS and CDR2 is YYEKEE in the germline V gene (reference sequence). Deletions cut 7 bases from V and 10 bases from J, with 12 bases between. The CDR3 is 12 residues long. CDR3 amino acids: CASAGLGSPLHF. The CDR3, as DNA: TGTGCCAGCGCAGGGTTAGGGTCACCCCTCCACTTT.

This clonotype has more than one count but fewer than ten. V gene TRBV9 combines with J gene TRBJ2-7; D is unclear. Between the trimmed V and J ends, which lost 0 bases and 1 base, there was a span of 8 bases. Germline V gives CDR1 SGDLS, CDR2 YYNGEE. This CDR3 spans 14 amino acids. The CDR3 nucleotides read TGTGCCAGCAGCGTAGGGCAGCTTTCCTACGAGCAGTACTTC. It is translated as CASSVGQLSYEQYF. The entire variable domain, with the rest obtained from reference TRBV9 and TRBJ2-7, is as follows: DSGVTQTPKHLITATGQRVTLRCSPRSGDLSVYWYQQSLDQGLQFLIQYYNGEERAKGNILERFSAQQFPDLHSELNLSSLELGDSALYFCASSVGQLSYEQYFGPGTRLTVT.

This clonotype was detected ten times or more. V gene TRBV20-1 combines with J gene TRBJ2-1, with D hard to call. CDR3 size: 15 residues. The V gene's germline CDR1 is DFQATT and CDR2 SNEGSKA (reference sequence). V lost 4 bases, J lost 0 bases, and 13 bases lay in between. CDR3 region: CSAIPVPGSYNEQFF. The CDR3 DNA follows: TGCAGTGCTATCCCTGTACCGGGCTCCTACAATGAGCAGTTCTTC.

This clonotype appeared many times. The chain has TRBV3-1 and TRBJ1-1; D gene uncertain. The CDR3 runs 13 residues. Germline lookup yields CDR1 LGHDT and CDR2 YNNKEL (reference sequence). V gave up 3 bases and J gave up 3 bases, with 8 bases separating them. CDR3 in DNA: TGTGCCAGCAGCCAGGTATCCTACACTGAAGCTTTCTTT. This codes for CASSQVSYTEAFF.

This clonotype was seen ten or more times. The V and J genes are TRBV27 and TRBJ2-7; TRBD1 is a possible D gene (6 bases). This CDR3 is 14 amino acids long. Germline CDR1 MNHEY, CDR2 SMNVEV (reference sequence). V lost 6 bases and J 2 bases, leaving 14 bases between the germline ends. For the CDR3, the DNA is TGTGCCAGCAGCCCGACAGGACCTACCTACGAGCAGTACTTC. Its translation is CASSPTGPTYEQYF.